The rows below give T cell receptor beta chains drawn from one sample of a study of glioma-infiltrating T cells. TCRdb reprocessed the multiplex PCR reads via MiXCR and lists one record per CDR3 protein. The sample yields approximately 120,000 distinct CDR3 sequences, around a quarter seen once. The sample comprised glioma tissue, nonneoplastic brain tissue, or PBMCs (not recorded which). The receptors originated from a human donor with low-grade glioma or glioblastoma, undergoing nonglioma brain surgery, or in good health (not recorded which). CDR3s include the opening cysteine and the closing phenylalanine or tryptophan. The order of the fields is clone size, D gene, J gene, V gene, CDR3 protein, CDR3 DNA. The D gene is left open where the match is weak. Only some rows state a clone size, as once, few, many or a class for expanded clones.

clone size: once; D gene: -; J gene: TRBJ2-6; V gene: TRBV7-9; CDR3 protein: CASGPPRFYGANVLTF; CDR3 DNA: TGTGCCAGCGGCCCCCCGAGGTTTTACGGGGCCAACGTCCTGACTTTC
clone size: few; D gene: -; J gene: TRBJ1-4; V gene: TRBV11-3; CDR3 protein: CASSLNLQGGEKLFF; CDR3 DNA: TGTGCCAGCAGCTTAAACCTGCAGGGCGGTGAAAAACTGTTTTTT
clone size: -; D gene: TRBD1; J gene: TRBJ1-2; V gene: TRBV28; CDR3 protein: CASRVTRQGASGYTF; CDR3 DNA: TGTGCCAGCAGAGTTACAAGACAGGGGGCGAGTGGCTACACCTTC
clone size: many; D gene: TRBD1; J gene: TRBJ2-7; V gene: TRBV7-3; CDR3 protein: CASSLGQGTPYEQYF; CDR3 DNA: TGTGCCAGCAGCTTAGGACAGGGGACACCCTACGAGCAGTACTTC
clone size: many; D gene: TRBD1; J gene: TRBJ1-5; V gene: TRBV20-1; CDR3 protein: CSASSLAGTVSNQPQHF; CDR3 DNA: TGCAGTGCTAGTTCGTTAGCCGGGACAGTTAGCAATCAGCCCCAGCATTTT
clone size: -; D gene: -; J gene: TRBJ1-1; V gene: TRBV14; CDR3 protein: CASSQLQNIEAFF; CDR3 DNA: TGTGCCAGCAGCCAATTACAGAACATTGAAGCTTTCTTT
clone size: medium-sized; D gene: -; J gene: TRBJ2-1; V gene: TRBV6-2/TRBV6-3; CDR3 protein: CASSKFGTYNEQFF; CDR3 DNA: TGTGCCAGCAGCAAGTTTGGAACCTACAATGAGCAGTTCTTC
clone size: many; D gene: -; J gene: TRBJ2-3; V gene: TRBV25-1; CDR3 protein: CASSERTGTPLRDTQYF; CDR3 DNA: TGTGCCAGCAGTGAACGAACAGGGACTCCCCTTAGGGATACGCAGTATTTT
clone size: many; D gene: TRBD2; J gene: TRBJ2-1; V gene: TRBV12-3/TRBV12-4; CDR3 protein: CASSKLGLAGGEQFF; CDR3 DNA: TGTGCCAGCAGCAAACTGGGACTAGCGGGGGGAGAGCAGTTCTTC
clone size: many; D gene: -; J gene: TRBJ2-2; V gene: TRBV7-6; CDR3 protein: CATLPTGRSGELFF; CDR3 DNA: TGTGCCACCCTCCCGACAGGGAGGTCCGGGGAGCTGTTTTTT